This is a list of T cell receptor beta chains from one sample in a study of blood T cell repertoires in COVID-19. Here immunoSEQ multiplex PCR was the method, and the copy in TCRdb shows in-frame clones only, minus some. Among 85,000 to 120,000 clones listed, roughly 86% were seen once. The sample was peripheral blood. These receptors originate from a man aged 40-55 years with active or convalescent COVID-19. Both conserved end residues are part of each CDR3. Fields, in order: J gene, V gene, CDR3 protein.

J gene: TRBJ1-4; V gene: TRBV9; CDR3 protein: CASSVGQGTEKLFF
J gene: TRBJ2-3; V gene: TRBV19; CDR3 protein: CASSRGGGSPQDTQYF
J gene: TRBJ2-6; V gene: TRBV3-1/TRBV3-2; CDR3 protein: CASSQDHSPALNRGRGANVLTF
J gene: TRBJ1-6; V gene: TRBV19; CDR3 protein: CASSASYNSPLHF
J gene: TRBJ2-5; V gene: TRBV5-4; CDR3 protein: CASSFSLEETQYF
J gene: TRBJ2-3; V gene: TRBV18; CDR3 protein: CASSPRPSGASTDTQYF
J gene: TRBJ2-4; V gene: TRBV15; CDR3 protein: CATSRDSGGVNIQYF
J gene: TRBJ1-1; V gene: TRBV6-1; CDR3 protein: CASSEPFEAFF
J gene: TRBJ2-7; V gene: TRBV6-5; CDR3 protein: CASSTRQGASEQYF
J gene: TRBJ1-2; V gene: TRBV2; CDR3 protein: CASSGGVGLKGHGYTF
J gene: TRBJ1-2; V gene: TRBV6-2/TRBV6-3; CDR3 protein: CASSYRSPLYGYTF
J gene: TRBJ1-4; V gene: TRBV2; CDR3 protein: CASVPVRASAVGKLFF
J gene: TRBJ1-2; V gene: TRBV2; CDR3 protein: CASSETSYYGYTF
J gene: TRBJ2-7; V gene: TRBV6-2/TRBV6-3; CDR3 protein: CASSGTRSEQYF
J gene: TRBJ2-1; V gene: TRBV7-2; CDR3 protein: CASSSELRKIF
J gene: TRBJ1-2; V gene: TRBV19; CDR3 protein: CASSVLNYGYTF
J gene: TRBJ1-5; V gene: TRBV24-1; CDR3 protein: CATSPRGSNQPQHF